The present entry profiles one T cell receptor beta chain with its context. The sample has other DNA sequences that encode this CDR3 too. This sample is drawn from a study of blood T cell repertoires in COVID-19. Study in general: Nucleic acid was either cDNA or gDNA, and it came from T cells, B-cell-depleted T cells, or PBMCs.

V was trimmed by 0 bases and J by 6 bases, leaving 6 bases between them. Germline CDR1 is LNHDA and CDR2 is SQIVND (reference sequence). This CDR3 is 13 amino acids long. The table came from immunoSEQ multiplex PCR; TCRdb's copy has only in-frame clones and leaves some out. The sample includes about 260,000 clones, about 90% of them seen just once. This clonotype was obtained from an older woman with COVID-19, enrolled during active disease. This rearrangement joins TRBV19 to TRBJ1-5; D is undetermined. The sample was peripheral blood. CDR3 DNA: TGTGCCAGTAGTATAGAGGGAGTTCAGCCCCAGCATTTT. It is translated as CASSIEGVQPQHF.